This TCR beta chain was sequenced in a study of shared clonotypes between healthy human individuals. V was shortened by 5 bases and J by 4 bases, with 12 bases between the two germline ends. This CDR3 has 13 amino acids. Germline CDR1 reads SGHVS; CDR2 reads FNYEAQ. Worth noting for this clone: Its antigen remains unknown.

General observations from the study: Sequencing depth was predicted to influence how clonotypes are shared among donors.

Deep-level settings were used for running the assay. The assay was immunoSEQ multiplex PCR, and TCRdb's table has in-frame clones only and misses some. The sample lists 400,000 to 550,000 clones, 70% to 85% occurring once. This receptor was taken from a woman aged 40 to 50 in good health. Some clones in this sample may be carry-over from other donors' samples. The sequenced material came from PBMCs. The V and J genes are TRBV7-6 and TRBJ2-7; D is ambiguous. Here the CDR3 reads CASSPGLTYEQYF. The CDR3 nucleotides are TGTGCCAGCAGCCCCGGCCTTACTTACGAGCAGTACTTC.